These 8 T cell receptor beta chains were sequenced from one sample in a study of T cells in narcolepsy. TCRdb's table, derived via immunoSEQ multiplex PCR, lists solely in-frame clones and lacks some. In the table there are some 15,000 clones, around 70% of which are singletons. Sequencing was carried out using CD45RA- memory CD8+ T cells from PBMCs. Source of these receptors: a human donor with narcolepsy.

This clone is classed as medium-sized. The CDR3 region has the DNA TGTGCCACCAGCGGCGGGACGTTCAATGAAAAACTGTTTTTT. As protein: CATSGGTFNEKLFF. J is TRBJ1-4 and V is TRBV15, with D possibly TRBD1 on 5 matching bases. The CDR3 has 14 residues. The V end lost 5 bases, the J end lost 5 bases, and 12 bases lay between the germline ends. The germline gives CDR1 LNHNV, CDR2 YYDKDF (reference sequence).

J is TRBJ2-1 and V is TRBV7-9; D possibly uses TRBD1 or TRBD2 (5 bases each). CDR3 length: 13 residues. V lost 5 bases to trimming and J lost 6 bases, with 11 bases between them. Germline V CDR1 and CDR2: SEHNR, FQNEAQ (reference sequence). The DNA for the CDR3 is TGTGCCAGCAGCCCCTGGGACGGCAATGAGCAGTTCTTC. Encoded protein: CASSPWDGNEQFF.

This clone was detected only a few times. This chain connects TRBV7-9 to TRBJ2-7, with TRBD2 as a possible D gene (5 bases). There are 15 residues in the CDR3. Trimming removed 4 bases at V and 1 base at J, with 14 bases between. Germline CDR1 reads SEHNR; CDR2 reads FQNEAQ (reference sequence). The CDR3 DNA follows: TGTGCCAGCAGCTCTTCCAGGACTGTATCCTACGAGCAGTACTTC. Its translation: CASSSSRTVSYEQYF. Combining the CDR3 with reference TRBV7-9 and TRBJ2-7 gives the whole variable domain DTGVSQNPRHKITKRGQNVTFRCDPISEHNRLYWYRQTLGQGPEFLTYFQNEAQLEKSRLLSDRFSAERPKGSFSTLEIQRTEQGDSAMYLCASSSSRTVSYEQYFGPGTRLTVT.

The chain couples TRBV5-1 to TRBJ2-1; D is possibly TRBD1 or TRBD2 (5 bases each). Germline CDR1 is SGHRS and CDR2 is YFSETQ. V was clipped by 0 bases and J by 2 bases, with 9 bases between them. The CDR3 is 15 residues long. CDR3 bases: TGCGCCAGCAGCTTGGGACGGGGACCCTACAATGAGCAGTTCTTC. Translating gives CASSLGRGPYNEQFF.

The genes are TRBV14 and TRBJ2-1; D unresolved. The CDR3 loop spans 13 amino acids. CDR1 and CDR2 from the germline V gene are SGHDN and FVKESK. V lost 4 bases, J lost 5 bases, and 9 bases lay in between. The CDR3 bases are TGTGCCAGCAGCCTCCGACGGAACAATGAGCAGTTCTTC. Protein product: CASSLRRNNEQFF.

The chain carries TRBV21-1 and TRBJ2-7; TRBD2, the D gene given by the table, was not confirmed from the DNA. TRBV21-1 is recorded as a pseudogene. The CDR3 consists of 13 residues. The DNA for the CDR3 is TGTGCCAGCAGCAAAGGGGAGTCCTACGAGCAGTACTTC. This encodes CASSKGESYEQYF.

The CDR3 DNA is TGTGCCAGCAGTTATTCCGGGGGAGGGACTGAAGCTTTCTTT. This gives the protein CASSYSGGGTEAFF. V usage is TRBV27 and J usage is TRBJ1-1; D may be TRBD1 (5 bases). Germline V lookup: CDR1 MNHEY, CDR2 SMNVEV (reference sequence). This CDR3 is built from 14 residues. Trimming removed 4 bases from V and 5 bases from J, with 14 bases in between.

The rearrangement joins TRBV10-1 to TRBJ1-1; D not certain. The ends were cut back, 0 bases at V and 1 base at J, with 3 bases in the middle. The germline CDR1 and CDR2 sequences are WNHNN and SYGVQD (reference sequence). The CDR3 covers 13 residues. The CDR3 here is CASSESANTEAFF. CDR3 bases: TGCGCCAGCAGTGAGTCGGCGAACACTGAAGCTTTCTTT.